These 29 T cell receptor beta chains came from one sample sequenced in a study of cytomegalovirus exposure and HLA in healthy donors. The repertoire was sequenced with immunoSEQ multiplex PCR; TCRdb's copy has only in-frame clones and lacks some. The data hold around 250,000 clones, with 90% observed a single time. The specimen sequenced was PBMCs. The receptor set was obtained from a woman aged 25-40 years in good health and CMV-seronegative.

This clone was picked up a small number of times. The CDR3 here is CSVNKRPAGEQFF. The CDR3 bases are TGCAGCGTCAATAAACGCCCGGCAGGTGAGCAGTTCTTC. The chain is built from TRBV29-1 and TRBJ2-1; unclear D gene. Germline CDR1 SQVTM, CDR2 ANQGSEA. V gave up 6 bases and J gave up 9 bases, with 18 bases separating them. This CDR3 is built from 13 residues.

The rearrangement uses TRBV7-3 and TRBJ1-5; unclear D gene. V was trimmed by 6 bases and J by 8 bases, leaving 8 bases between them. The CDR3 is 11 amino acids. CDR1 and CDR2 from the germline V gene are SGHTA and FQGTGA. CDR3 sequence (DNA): TGTGCCAGCAGGCGATCTGAGCCCCAGCATTTT. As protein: CASRRSEPQHF.

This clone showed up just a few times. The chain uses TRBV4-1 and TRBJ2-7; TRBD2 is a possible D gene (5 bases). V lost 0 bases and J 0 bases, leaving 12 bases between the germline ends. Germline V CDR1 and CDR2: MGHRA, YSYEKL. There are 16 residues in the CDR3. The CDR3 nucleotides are TGCGCCAGCAGCCAAGATGCCAAGCGGCCCTCCTACGAGCAGTACTTC. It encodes CASSQDAKRPSYEQYF.

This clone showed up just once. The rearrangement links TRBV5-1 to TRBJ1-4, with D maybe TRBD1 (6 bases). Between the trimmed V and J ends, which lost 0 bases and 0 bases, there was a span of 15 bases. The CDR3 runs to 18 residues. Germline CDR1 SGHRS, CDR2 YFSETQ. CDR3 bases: TGCGCCAGCAGCTTGGGGACAGTCACCCTAGCAACTAATGAAAAACTGTTTTTT. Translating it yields CASSLGTVTLATNEKLFF. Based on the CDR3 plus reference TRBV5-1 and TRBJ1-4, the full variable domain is KAGVTQTPRYLIKTRGQQVTLSCSPISGHRSVSWYQQTPGQGLQFLFEYFSETQRNKGNFPGRFSGRQFSNSRSEMNVSTLELGDSALYLCASSLGTVTLATNEKLFFGSGTQLSVL.

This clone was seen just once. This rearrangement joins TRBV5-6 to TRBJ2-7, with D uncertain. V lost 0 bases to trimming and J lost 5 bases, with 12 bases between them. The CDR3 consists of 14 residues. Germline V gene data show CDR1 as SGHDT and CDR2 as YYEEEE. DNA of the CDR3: TGTGCCAGCAGCTTGGACATTAATGTAAACGAGCAGTACTTC. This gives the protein CASSLDINVNEQYF.

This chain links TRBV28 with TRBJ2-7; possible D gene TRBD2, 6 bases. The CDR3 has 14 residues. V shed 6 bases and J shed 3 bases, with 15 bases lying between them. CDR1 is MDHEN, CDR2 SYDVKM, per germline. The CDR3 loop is CASRIKRVNYEQYF. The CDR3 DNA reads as TGTGCCAGCAGAATTAAGCGGGTGAACTACGAGCAGTACTTC. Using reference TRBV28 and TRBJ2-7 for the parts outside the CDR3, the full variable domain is DVKVTQSSRYLVKRTGEKVFLECVQDMDHENMFWYRQDPGLGLRLIYFSYDVKMKEKGDIPEGYSVSREKKERFSLILESASTNQTSMYLCASRIKRVNYEQYFGPGTRLTVT.

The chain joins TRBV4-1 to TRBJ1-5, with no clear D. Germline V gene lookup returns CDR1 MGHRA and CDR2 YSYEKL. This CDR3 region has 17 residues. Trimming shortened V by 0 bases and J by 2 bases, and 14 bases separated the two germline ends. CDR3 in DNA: TGCGCCAGCAGCCAAGATCTAGGGCAGGTAGGCAATCAGCCCCAGCATTTT. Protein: CASSQDLGQVGNQPQHF.

DNA of the CDR3: TGTGCCAGCAGCTTCACCGGGACAGGGGACACCTTC. Protein: CASSFTGTGDTF. The chain uses TRBV5-6 and TRBJ1-2; 10 bases line up with TRBD1. With 2 bases clipped from V and 12 bases from J, the junction kept 4 bases outside the gene matches. The germline CDR1 and CDR2 sequences are SGHDT and YYEEEE. CDR3 length: 12 residues.

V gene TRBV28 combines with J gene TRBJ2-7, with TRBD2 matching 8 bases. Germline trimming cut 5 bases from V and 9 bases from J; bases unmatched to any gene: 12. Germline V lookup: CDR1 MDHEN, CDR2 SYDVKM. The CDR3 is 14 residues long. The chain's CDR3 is CASSKAGLVVAQYF. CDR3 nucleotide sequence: TGTGCCAGCAGTAAGGCGGGACTAGTAGTCGCGCAGTACTTC.

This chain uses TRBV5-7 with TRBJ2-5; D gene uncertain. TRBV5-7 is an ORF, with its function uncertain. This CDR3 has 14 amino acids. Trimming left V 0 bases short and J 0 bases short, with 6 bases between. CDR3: CASSLVADQETQYF. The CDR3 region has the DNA TGTGCCAGCAGCTTGGTCGCGGACCAAGAGACCCAGTACTTC.

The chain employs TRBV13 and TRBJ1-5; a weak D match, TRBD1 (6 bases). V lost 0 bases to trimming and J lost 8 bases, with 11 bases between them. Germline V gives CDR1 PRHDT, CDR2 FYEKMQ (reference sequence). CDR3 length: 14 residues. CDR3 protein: CASSLGRGAEPQHF. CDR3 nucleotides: TGTGCCAGCAGCTTAGGGCGGGGGGCTGAGCCCCAGCATTTT. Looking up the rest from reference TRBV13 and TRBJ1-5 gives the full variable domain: AAGVIQSPRHLIKEKRETATLKCYPIPRHDTVYWYQQGPGQDPQFLISFYEKMQSDKGSIPDRFSAQQFSDYHSELNMSSLELGDSALYFCASSLGRGAEPQHFGDGTRLSIL.

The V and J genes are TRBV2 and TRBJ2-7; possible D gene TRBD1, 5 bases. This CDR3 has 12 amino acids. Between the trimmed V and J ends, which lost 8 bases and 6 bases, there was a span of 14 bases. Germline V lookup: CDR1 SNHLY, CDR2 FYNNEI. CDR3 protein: CASQGPPPEQYF. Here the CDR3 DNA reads TGTGCCAGCCAGGGTCCCCCTCCCGAGCAGTACTTC. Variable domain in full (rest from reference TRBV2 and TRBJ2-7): EPEVTQTPSHQVTQMGQEVILRCVPISNHLYFYWYRQILGQKVEFLVSFYNNEISEKSEIFDDQFSVERPDGSNFTLKIRSTKLEDSAMYFCASQGPPPEQYFGPGTRLTVT.

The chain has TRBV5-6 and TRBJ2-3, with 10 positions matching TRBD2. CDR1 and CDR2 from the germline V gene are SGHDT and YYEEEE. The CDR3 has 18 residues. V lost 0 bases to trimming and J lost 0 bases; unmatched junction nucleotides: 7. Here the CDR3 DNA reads TGTGCCAGCAGCTTGGTTTGGACTAGCGGTACTAGCACAGATACGCAGTATTTT. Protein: CASSLVWTSGTSTDTQYF.

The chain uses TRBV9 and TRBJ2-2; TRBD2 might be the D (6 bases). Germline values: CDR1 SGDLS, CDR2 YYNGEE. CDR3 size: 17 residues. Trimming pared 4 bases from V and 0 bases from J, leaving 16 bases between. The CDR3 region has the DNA TGTGCCAGCAGCTTCTCTGGGGGGTACCCGAACACCGGGGAGCTGTTTTTT. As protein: CASSFSGGYPNTGELFF.

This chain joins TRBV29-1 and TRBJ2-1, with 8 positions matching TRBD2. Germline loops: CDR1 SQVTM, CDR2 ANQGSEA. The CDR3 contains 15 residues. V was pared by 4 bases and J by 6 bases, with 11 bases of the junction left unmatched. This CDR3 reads CSVASAGVAGNEQFF. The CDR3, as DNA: TGCAGCGTTGCCTCAGCGGGAGTAGCGGGCAATGAGCAGTTCTTC.

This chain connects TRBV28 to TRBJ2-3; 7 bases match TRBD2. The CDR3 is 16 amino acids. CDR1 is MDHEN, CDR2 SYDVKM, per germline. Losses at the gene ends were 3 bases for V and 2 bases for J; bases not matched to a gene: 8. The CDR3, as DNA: TGTGCCAGCAGTTTGATTAGCGGGCTTAACACAGATACGCAGTATTTT. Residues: CASSLISGLNTDTQYF.

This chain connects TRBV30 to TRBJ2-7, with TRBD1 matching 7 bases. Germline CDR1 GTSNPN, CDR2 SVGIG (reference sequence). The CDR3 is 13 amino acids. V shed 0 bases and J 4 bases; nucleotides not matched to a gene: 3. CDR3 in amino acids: CAWSVRGLYEQYF. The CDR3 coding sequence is TGTGCCTGGAGTGTAAGGGGGCTTTACGAGCAGTACTTC. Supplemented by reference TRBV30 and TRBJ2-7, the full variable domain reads SQTIHQWPATLVQPVGSPLSLECTVEGTSNPNLYWYRQAAGRGLQLLFYSVGIGQISSEVPQNLSASRPQDRQFILSSKKLLLSDSGFYLCAWSVRGLYEQYFGPGTRLTVT.

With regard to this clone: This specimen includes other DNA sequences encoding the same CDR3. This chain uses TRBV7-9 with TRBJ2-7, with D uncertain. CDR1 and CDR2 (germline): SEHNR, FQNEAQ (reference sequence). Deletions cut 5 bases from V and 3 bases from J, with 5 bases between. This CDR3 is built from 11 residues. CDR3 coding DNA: TGTGCCAGCAGCCCCCTCTACGAGCAGTACTTC. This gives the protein CASSPLYEQYF.

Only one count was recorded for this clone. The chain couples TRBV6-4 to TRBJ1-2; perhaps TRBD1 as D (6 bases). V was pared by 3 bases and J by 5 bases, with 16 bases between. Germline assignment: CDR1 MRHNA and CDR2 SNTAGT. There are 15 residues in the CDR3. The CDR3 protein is CASSEYDGGPYGYTF. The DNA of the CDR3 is TGTGCCAGCAGTGAGTACGATGGGGGCCCGTATGGCTACACCTTC.

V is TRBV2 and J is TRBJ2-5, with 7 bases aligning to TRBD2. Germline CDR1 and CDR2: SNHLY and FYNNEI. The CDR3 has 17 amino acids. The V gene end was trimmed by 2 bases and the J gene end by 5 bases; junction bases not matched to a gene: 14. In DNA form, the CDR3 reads TGTGCCAGCAGTGAACTCGGGGGAGGGCCTTCTCTGGAGACCCAGTACTTC. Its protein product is CASSELGGGPSLETQYF.

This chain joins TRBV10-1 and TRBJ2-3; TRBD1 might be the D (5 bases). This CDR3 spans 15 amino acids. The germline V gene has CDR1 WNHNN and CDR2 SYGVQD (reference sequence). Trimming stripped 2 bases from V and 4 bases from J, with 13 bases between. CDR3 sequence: CASSEGRGDADTQYF. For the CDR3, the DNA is TGCGCCAGCAGTGAGGGAAGGGGTGATGCAGATACGCAGTATTTT.

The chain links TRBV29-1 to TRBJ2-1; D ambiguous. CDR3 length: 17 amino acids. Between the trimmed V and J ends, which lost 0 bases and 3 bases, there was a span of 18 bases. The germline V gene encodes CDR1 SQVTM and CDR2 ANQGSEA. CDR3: CSVEDLVLGKDYNEQFF. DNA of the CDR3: TGCAGCGTTGAAGATCTTGTTTTAGGAAAAGACTACAATGAGCAGTTCTTC.

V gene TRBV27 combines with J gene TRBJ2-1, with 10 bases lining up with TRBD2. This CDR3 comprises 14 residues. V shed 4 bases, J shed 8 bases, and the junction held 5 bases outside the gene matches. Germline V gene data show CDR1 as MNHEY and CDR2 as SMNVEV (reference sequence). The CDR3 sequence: CASSYTSGIHEQFF. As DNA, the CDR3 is TGTGCCAGCAGTTACACTAGCGGGATTCATGAGCAGTTCTTC.

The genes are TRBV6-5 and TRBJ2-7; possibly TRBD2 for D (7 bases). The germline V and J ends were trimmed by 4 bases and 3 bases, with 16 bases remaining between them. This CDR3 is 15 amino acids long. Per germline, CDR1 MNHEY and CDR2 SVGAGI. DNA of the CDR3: TGTGCCAGCAGTTCGACAGGCGGGGGCTACTACGAGCAGTACTTC. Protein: CASSSTGGGYYEQYF.

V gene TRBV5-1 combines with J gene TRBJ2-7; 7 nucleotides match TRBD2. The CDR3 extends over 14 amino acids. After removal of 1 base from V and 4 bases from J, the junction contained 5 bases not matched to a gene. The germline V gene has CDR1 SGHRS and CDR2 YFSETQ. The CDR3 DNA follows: TGCGCCAGCAGCTTGTCCCTAGCGGTATACGAGCAGTACTTC. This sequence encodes CASSLSLAVYEQYF.

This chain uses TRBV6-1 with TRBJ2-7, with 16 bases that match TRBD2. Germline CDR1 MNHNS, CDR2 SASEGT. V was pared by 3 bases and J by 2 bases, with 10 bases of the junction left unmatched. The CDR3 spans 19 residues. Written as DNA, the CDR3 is TGTGCCAGCAGTGACCACTCACCTGGGACTAGCGGGAGGGCCTACGAGCAGTACTTC. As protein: CASSDHSPGTSGRAYEQYF.

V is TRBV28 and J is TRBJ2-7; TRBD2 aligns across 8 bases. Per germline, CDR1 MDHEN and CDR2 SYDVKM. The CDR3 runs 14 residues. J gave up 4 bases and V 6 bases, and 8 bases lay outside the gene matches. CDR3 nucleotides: TGTGCCAGCAGGCCGGGACTAGGCTCATACGAGCAGTACTTC. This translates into CASRPGLGSYEQYF.

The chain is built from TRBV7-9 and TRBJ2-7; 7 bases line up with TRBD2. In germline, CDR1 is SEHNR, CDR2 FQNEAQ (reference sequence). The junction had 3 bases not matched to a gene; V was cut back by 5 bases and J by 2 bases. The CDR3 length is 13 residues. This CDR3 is CASSLGGTYEQYF. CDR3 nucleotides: TGTGCCAGCAGCCTGGGGGGGACCTACGAGCAGTACTTC.

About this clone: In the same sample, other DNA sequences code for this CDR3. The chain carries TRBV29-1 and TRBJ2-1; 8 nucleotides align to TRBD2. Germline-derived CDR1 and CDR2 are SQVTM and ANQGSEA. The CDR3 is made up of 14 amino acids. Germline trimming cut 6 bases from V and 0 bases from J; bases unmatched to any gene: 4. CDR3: CSVPSGSSYNEQFF. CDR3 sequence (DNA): TGCAGCGTACCCAGCGGGAGCTCCTACAATGAGCAGTTCTTC.